This TCR beta chain comes out of a study of blood T cells in healthy people across ages. The CDR3 length is 15 residues. The germline V and J ends were trimmed by 6 bases and 2 bases, with 16 bases remaining between them. Every sample had a minimum of 6.5 million PBMCs isolated. Sample-barcoded 5' priming and a J-beta primer mix drove a second PCR of 7 to 11 cycles. TCRdb reanalysed the 5' RACE reads using MiXCR and keeps one entry per CDR3 protein. In the table there are 700,000 to 850,000 distinct CDR3 sequences, around half of which are singletons. This TCR derives from a man older than 75 in good health. The chain uses TRBV12-3 or TRBV12-4 and TRBJ2-5; D is tentatively TRBD1 or TRBD2 (5 bases each). Sequencing was performed on blood. The CDR3 sequence: CASSQAGRRQETQYF. In DNA, the CDR3 is TGTGCCAGCAGCCAAGCAGGGAGAAGACAAGAGACCCAGTACTTC.